This TCR beta chain appears in the sequencing data of a study of tumor-infiltrating lymphocytes in primary liver carcinoma. Overall study: Tumors, staged T1-T3 N0M0, spanned 4.2 to 10 cm. The study obtained roughly 3.5 to 7.13 million productive TCRbeta reads per sample, similar across tissue types.

The researchers produced TCR beta cDNA from approximately 460 ng total RNA with a constant-region primer. Libraries covering TCR beta were generated through three nested multiplex PCR rounds (using a slightly modified ARM-PCR). TCRdb reanalysed the multiplex PCR reads using MiXCR and keeps one entry per CDR3 protein. Among fewer than 350,000 distinct CDR3 sequences listed, 65% were seen once. Germline DNA was also extracted, and blood RNA derived from unsorted whole blood. Specimen: peripheral blood. This TCR derives from a man aged 40-49 years with primary liver carcinoma and hepatitis B virus infection.

Written as DNA, the CDR3 is TGCGCCAGCAGCTTGGAGCCGACCGGAGAGACCCAGTACTTC. This sequence encodes CASSLEPTGETQYF. The chain recombines TRBV5-1 with TRBJ2-5; no clear D. Trimming took off 0 bases at V and 4 bases at J, with 10 bases between the two ends. Germline V gives CDR1 SGHRS, CDR2 YFSETQ. This CDR3 is 14 amino acids long.